A selection of T cell receptor beta chains follows, all from one sample in a study of blood T cells in healthy people across ages. TCRdb called the 5' RACE reads again in MiXCR, with one record for every CDR3 protein. The sample includes fewer than 1,000,000 distinct CDR3 sequences, around 50% seen only once; the top ten take less than 20%. The sequencing sample was made of blood. The receptors shown here come from a man aged 80 or over in good health. The CDR3 runs from the conserved cysteine through the conserved F or W. A D gene is named only where the DNA matches it firmly. Rows may omit the clone size; those that give it use once, few, many or a size class.

>-|TRBV28|-|TRBJ2-2
TGTGCCAGCAGTCACCCCGGGGGAGGGGGCACCGGGGAGCTGTTTTTT
CASSHPGGGGTGELFF
>-|TRBV2|TRBD1|TRBJ1-6
TGTGCCAGCAGACGGACAGGAGGCTATAATTCACCCCTCCACTTT
CASRRTGGYNSPLHF
>many|TRBV20-1|-|TRBJ2-1
TGCAGTGCTAGAGATGAAAAGCGGGCCTCCAATGAGCAGTTCTTC
CSARDEKRASNEQFF
>-|TRBV12-3/TRBV12-4|-|TRBJ2-1
TGTGCCAGCAGTTTCCAGGGGCCGGGTGAGCAGTTCTTC
CASSFQGPGEQFF
>-|TRBV7-2|TRBD2|TRBJ2-3
TGTGCCAGCAGCCTGTTGTTAGCGGGGGACGGGACAGATACGCAGTATTTT
CASSLLLAGDGTDTQYF
>few|TRBV7-2|-|TRBJ2-7
TGTGCCAGCAGCTTAGAAGCAGACTCCTACGAGCAGTACTTC
CASSLEADSYEQYF
>-|TRBV2|-|TRBJ1-1
TGTGCCAGCAGTGGACTACAGGGATACACTGAAGCTTTCTTT
CASSGLQGYTEAFF
>many|TRBV7-6|-|TRBJ2-1
TGTGCCAGCAGCGTAGAGGTGGGGTACGGGCAGTTCTTC
CASSVEVGYGQFF
>-|TRBV20-1|TRBD1|TRBJ2-5
TGCAGTGCTAGGCCGGGACAGGGGTCACAGACCCAGTACTTC
CSARPGQGSQTQYF
>-|TRBV20-1|-|TRBJ2-3
TGCAGTGCTAGGAGTGGTGGCCTAGCCCCACTAATCACAGATACGCAGTATTTT
CSARSGGLAPLITDTQYF
>-|TRBV9|-|TRBJ2-7
TGTGCCAGCAGCGGGAGGGGTGCGGGCAGCTCCTACGAGCAGTACTTC
CASSGRGAGSSYEQYF
>many|TRBV29-1|TRBD2|TRBJ2-1
TGCAGCGTGCTTCTAGCGGGAGGGTTCGAATCCCAGGAATATCGCGGACAGTTCTTC
CSVLLAGGFESQEYRGQFF
>many|TRBV20-1|-|TRBJ1-5
TGCAGTGCTACCCGGGACTATCAGCCCCAGCATTTT
CSATRDYQPQHF
>-|TRBV7-2|TRBD2|TRBJ2-1
TGTGCCAGCAGCCCACTTATTACTAGCGGAGACAATGAGCAGTTCTTC
CASSPLITSGDNEQFF
>-|TRBV20-1|-|TRBJ2-1
TGCAGTGCTAGGTGGCTGTCTCGCTACAATGAGCAGTTCTTC
CSARWLSRYNEQFF
>many|TRBV7-2|TRBD2|TRBJ2-7
TGTGCCAGCAGCTTGATCGTGGCGGGAGCCTACGAGCAGTACTTC
CASSLIVAGAYEQYF
>-|TRBV30|TRBD1|TRBJ1-2
TGTGCCTGGATTCCGGGACAGTACTATGGCTACACCTTC
CAWIPGQYYGYTF
>few|TRBV4-1|-|TRBJ2-5
TGCGCCAGCAGCCAGGTTTCCGTTAAAGAGACCCAGTACTTC
CASSQVSVKETQYF